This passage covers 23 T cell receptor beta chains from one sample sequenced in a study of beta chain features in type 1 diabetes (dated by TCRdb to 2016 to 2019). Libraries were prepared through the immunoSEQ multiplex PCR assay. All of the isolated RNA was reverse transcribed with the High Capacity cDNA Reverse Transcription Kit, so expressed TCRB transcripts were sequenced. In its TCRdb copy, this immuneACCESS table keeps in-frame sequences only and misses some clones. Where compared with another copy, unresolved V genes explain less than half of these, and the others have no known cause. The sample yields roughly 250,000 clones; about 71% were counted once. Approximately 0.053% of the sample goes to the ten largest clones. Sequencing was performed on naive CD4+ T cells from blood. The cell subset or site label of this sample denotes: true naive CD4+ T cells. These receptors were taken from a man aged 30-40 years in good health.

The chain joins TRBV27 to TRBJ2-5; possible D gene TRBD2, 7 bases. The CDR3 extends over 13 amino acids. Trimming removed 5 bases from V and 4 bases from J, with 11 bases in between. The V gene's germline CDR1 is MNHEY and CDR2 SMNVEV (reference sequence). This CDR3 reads CASSGGAGETQYF. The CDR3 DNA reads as TGTGCCAGCAGTGGGGGGGCTGGAGAGACCCAGTACTTC.

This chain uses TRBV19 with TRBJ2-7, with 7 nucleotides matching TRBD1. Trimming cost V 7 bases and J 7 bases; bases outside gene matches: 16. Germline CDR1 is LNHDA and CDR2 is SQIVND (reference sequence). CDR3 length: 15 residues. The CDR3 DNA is TGTGCCAGTAAATTCGCACAGGGGAGTTCGGGGGAGCAGTACTTC. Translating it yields CASKFAQGSSGEQYF.

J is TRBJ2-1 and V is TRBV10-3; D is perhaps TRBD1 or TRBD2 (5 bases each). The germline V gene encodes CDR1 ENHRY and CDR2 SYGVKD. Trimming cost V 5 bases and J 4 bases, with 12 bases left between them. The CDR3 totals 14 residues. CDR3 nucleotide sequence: TGTGCCATCAGTCAGGGTGGGGGATACAATGAGCAGTTCTTC. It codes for CAISQGGGYNEQFF.

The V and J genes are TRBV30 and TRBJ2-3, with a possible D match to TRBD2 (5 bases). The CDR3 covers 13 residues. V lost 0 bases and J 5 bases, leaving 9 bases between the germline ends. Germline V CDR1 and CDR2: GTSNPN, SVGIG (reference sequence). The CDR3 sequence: CAWSVRALDTQYF. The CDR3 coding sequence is TGTGCCTGGAGTGTGAGGGCCCTAGATACGCAGTATTTT.

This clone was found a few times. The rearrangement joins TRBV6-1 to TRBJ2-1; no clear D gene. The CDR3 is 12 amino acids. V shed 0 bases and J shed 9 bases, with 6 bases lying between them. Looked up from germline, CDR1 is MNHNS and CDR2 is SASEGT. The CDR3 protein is CASSEAHSEQFF. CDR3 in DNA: TGTGCCAGCAGTGAAGCGCATAGTGAGCAGTTCTTC.

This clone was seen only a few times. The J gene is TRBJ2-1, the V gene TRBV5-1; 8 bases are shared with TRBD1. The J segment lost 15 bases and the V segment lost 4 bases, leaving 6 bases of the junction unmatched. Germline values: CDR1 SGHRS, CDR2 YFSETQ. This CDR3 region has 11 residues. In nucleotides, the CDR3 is TGCGCCAGCAGCATGGACAGGGCGCGGTTCTTC. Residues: CASSMDRARFF.

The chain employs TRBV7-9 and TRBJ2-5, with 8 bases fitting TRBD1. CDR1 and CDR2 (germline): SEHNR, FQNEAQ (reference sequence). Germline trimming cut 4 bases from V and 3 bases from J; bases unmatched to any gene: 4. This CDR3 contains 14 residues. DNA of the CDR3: TGTGCCAGCAGCTCCCAGGGGGCCGAAGAGACCCAGTACTTC. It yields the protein CASSSQGAEETQYF.

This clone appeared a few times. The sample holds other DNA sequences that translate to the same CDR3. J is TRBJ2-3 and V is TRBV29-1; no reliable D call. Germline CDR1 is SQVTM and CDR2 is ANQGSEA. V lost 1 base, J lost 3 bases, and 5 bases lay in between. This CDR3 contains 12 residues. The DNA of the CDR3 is TGCAGCGTTGAAGGTACGACAGATACGCAGTATTTT. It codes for CSVEGTTDTQYF.

The CDR3: CASSLLGDTQYF. As DNA, the CDR3 is TGTGCCAGCAGCTTACTTGGCGATACGCAGTATTTT. The chain joins TRBV7-9 to TRBJ2-3; D call uncertain. This CDR3 is built from 12 residues. Trimming stripped 2 bases from V and 6 bases from J, with 6 bases between. Germline V gene lookup returns CDR1 SEHNR and CDR2 FQNEAQ (reference sequence).

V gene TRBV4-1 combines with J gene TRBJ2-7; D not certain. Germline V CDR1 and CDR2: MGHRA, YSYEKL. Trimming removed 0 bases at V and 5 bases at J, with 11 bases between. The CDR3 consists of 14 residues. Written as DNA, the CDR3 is TGCGCCAGCAGCCAAGATAGGGCAGGCCACGAGCAGTACTTC. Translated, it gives CASSQDRAGHEQYF.

The CDR3 DNA sequence: TGTGCCTGGAGTGTAGGGTGGCAGGGCGGCACTGAAGCTTTCTTT. It yields the protein CAWSVGWQGGTEAFF. The V and J genes are TRBV30 and TRBJ1-1, with a tentative D call TRBD1 (5 bases). The CDR3 is 15 amino acids. In germline, CDR1 is GTSNPN, CDR2 SVGIG (reference sequence). With 0 bases removed from V and 4 bases from J, the gap between germline ends came to 15 bases.

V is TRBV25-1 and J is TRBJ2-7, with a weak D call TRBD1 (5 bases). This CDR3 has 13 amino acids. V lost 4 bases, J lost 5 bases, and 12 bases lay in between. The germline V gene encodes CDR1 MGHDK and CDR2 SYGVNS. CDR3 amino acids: CASSGGRAHEQYF. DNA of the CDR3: TGTGCCAGCAGTGGGGGCAGGGCCCACGAGCAGTACTTC.

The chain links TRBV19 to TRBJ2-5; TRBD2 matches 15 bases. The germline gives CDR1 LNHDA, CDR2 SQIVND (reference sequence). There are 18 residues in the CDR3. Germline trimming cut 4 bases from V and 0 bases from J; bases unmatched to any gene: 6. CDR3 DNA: TGTGCCAGTAGTACCCCAGGGACTAGCGGGAGGAACCAAGAGACCCAGTACTTC. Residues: CASSTPGTSGRNQETQYF.

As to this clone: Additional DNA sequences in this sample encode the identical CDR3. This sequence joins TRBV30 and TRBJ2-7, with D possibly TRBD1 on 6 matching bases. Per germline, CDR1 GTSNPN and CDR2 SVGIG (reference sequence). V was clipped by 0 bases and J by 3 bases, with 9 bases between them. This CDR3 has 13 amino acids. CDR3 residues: CAWSVQGSYEQYF. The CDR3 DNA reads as TGTGCCTGGAGTGTACAGGGCAGCTACGAGCAGTACTTC.

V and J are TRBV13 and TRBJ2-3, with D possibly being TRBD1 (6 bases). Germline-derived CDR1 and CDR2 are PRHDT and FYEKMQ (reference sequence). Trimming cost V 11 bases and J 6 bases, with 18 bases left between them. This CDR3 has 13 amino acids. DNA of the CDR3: TGTGCCCAGAGGGTGGGGGCCAGGGATACGCAGTATTTT. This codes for CAQRVGARDTQYF.

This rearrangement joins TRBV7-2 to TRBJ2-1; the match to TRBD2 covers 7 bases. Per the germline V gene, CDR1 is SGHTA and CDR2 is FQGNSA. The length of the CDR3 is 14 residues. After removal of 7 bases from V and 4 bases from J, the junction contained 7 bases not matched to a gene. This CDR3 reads CASTIKGGYNEQFF. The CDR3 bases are TGTGCCAGCACCATCAAGGGAGGGTACAATGAGCAGTTCTTC.

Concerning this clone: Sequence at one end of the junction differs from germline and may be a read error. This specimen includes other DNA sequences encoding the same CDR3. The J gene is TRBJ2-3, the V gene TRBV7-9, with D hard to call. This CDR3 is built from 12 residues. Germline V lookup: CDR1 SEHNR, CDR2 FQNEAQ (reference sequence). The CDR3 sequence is CASSLGTDTQYF. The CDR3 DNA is TGTGCCAGCAGCTTGGGCACGGATACGCAGTATTTT.

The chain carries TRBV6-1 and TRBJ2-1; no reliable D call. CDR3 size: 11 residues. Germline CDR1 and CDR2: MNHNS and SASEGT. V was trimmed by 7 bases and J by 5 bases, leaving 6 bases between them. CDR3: CASIGHNEQFF. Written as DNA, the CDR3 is TGTGCCAGCATCGGGCACAATGAGCAGTTCTTC.

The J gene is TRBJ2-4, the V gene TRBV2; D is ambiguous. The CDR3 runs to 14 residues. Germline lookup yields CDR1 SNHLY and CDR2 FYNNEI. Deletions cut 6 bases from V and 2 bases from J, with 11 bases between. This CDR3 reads CASRGVYTKNIQYF. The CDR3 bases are TGTGCCAGCAGGGGCGTGTATACCAAAAACATTCAGTACTTC.

This chain's CDR3 is CASSLNTEAFF. The CDR3, as DNA: TGTGCCAGTAGTTTGAACACTGAAGCTTTCTTT. The chain links TRBV19 to TRBJ1-1; D unclear. V was clipped by 5 bases and J by 0 bases, with 1 base between them. The CDR3 is 11 residues long. Per the germline V gene, CDR1 is LNHDA and CDR2 is SQIVND (reference sequence).

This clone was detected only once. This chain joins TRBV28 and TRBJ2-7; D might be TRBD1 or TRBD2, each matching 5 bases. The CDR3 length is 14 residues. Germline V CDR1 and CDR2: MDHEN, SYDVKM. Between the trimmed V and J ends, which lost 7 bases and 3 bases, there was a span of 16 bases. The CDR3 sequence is CASTEGRRDYEQYF. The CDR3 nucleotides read TGTGCCAGCACCGAGGGGAGAAGAGACTACGAGCAGTACTTC.

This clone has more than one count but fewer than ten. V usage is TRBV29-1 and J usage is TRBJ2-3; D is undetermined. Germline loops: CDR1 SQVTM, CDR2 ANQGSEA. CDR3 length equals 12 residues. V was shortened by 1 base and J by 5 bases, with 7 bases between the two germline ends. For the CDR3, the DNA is TGCAGCGTTGAAGCCCGAGGAGATACGCAGTATTTT. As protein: CSVEARGDTQYF.

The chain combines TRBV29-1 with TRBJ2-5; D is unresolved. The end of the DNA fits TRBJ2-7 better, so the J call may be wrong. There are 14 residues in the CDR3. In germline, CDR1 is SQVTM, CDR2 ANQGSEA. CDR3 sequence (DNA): TGCAGCGTGGCGCCGGGCTCCCCCGACTACGAGCAGTACTTC. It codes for CSVAPGSPDYEQYF.